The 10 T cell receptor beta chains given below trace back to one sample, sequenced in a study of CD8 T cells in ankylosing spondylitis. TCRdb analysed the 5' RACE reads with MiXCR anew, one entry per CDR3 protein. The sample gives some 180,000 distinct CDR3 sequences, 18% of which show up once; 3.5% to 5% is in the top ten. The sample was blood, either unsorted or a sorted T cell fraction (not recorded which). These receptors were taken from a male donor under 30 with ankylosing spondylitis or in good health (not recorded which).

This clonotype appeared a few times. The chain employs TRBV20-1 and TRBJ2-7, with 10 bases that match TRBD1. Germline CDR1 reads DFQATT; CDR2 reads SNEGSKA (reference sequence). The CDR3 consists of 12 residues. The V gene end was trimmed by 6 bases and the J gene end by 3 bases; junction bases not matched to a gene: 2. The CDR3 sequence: CSAGQGIYEQYF. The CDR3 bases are TGCAGTGCGGGACAGGGGATCTACGAGCAGTACTTC.

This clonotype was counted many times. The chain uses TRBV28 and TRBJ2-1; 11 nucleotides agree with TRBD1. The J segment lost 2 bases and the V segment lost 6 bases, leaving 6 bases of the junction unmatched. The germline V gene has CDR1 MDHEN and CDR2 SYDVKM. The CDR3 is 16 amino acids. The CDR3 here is CASSPSDRGPYNEQFF. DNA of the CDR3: TGTGCCAGCAGCCCCTCGGACAGGGGGCCCTACAATGAGCAGTTCTTC.

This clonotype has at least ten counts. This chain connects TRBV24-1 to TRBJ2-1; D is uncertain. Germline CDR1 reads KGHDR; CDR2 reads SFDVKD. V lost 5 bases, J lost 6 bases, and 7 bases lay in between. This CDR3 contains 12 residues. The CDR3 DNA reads TGTGCCACCAGTGGCGGTGTCAATGAGCAGTTCTTC. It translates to CATSGGVNEQFF.

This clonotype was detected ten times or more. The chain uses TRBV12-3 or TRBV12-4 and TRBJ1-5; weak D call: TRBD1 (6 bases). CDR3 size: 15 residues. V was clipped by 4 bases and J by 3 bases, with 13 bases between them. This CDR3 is CASSWNRDFNQPQHF. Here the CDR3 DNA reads TGTGCCAGCAGTTGGAACAGGGACTTCAATCAGCCCCAGCATTTT.

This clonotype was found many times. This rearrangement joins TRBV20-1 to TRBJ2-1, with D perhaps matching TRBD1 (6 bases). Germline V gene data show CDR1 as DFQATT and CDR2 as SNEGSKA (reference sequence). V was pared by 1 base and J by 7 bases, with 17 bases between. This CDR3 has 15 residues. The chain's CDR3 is CSARVGAARGNEQFF. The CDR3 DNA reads TGCAGTGCTAGAGTAGGAGCGGCAAGGGGGAATGAGCAGTTCTTC.

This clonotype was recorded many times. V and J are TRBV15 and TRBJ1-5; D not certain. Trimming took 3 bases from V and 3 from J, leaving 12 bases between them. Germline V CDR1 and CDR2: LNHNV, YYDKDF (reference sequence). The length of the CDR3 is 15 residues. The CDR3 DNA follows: TGTGCCACCAGCAGTCGGAACCGGATCAATCAGCCCCAGCATTTT. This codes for CATSSRNRINQPQHF.

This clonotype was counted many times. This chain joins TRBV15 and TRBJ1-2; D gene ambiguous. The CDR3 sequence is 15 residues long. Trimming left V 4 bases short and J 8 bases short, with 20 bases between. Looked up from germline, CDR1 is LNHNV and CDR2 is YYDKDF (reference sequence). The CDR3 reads CATSTGSSVREGYTF. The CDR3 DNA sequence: TGTGCCACCAGCACCGGAAGTAGCGTACGAGAGGGCTACACCTTC.

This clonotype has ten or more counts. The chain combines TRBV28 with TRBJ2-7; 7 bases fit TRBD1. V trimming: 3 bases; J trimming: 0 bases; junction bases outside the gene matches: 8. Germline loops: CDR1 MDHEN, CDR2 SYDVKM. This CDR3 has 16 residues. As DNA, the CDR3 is TGTGCCAGCAGTTTCGGTGTGACAGGGCTCTCCTACGAGCAGTACTTC. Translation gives CASSFGVTGLSYEQYF.

The DNA for the CDR3 is TGTGCCTGGAACAGGGGCGGTGAGCAGTTCTTC. Encoded protein: CAWNRGGEQFF. This chain uses TRBV30 with TRBJ2-1; 7 bases are a match to TRBD1. Germline V gene sequence: CDR1 GTSNPN, CDR2 SVGIG (reference sequence). CDR3 size: 11 residues. The V gene end was trimmed by 4 bases and the J gene end by 9 bases; junction bases not matched to a gene: 3.

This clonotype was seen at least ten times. CDR3 sequence (DNA): TGTGCCAGCAGTCGACAGGCCAGCACAGATACGCAGTATTTT. This codes for CASSRQASTDTQYF. V and J are TRBV12-3 or TRBV12-4 and TRBJ2-3, with a weak D call TRBD1 (6 bases). This CDR3 comprises 14 residues. Trimming pared 5 bases from V and 0 bases from J, leaving 9 bases between.